This TCR beta chain was profiled in a study of T cells in Graves' hyperthyroidism and ophthalmopathy. This clonotype has only a few counts. Authors of the study amplified TCR beta CDR3 regions from RNA transcripts. Using the HTBI primer set, a first-round RT-PCR was run on the TCR CDR3. TCRdb analysed the multiplex PCR reads with MiXCR anew, one entry per CDR3 protein. Among more than 150,000 distinct CDR3 sequences listed, around 15% were seen once. Each 10 ml fresh peripheral blood draw supplied the PBMCs. Sequenced: blood. This sequence originates from a woman between 50 and 59 years old with Graves' hyperthyroidism.

Here the CDR3 reads CASTPSGGLYNEQFF. CDR3 DNA: TGTGCCAGTACCCCAAGCGGGGGGTTATACAATGAGCAGTTCTTC. The V and J genes are TRBV19 and TRBJ2-1; 9 positions match TRBD2. The CDR3 consists of 15 residues. V trimming: 7 bases; J trimming: 4 bases; junction bases outside the gene matches: 8. CDR1 is LNHDA, CDR2 SQIVND, per germline (reference sequence).